These 10 T cell receptor beta chains came from one sample sequenced in a study of blood T cells in healthy people across ages. Sample-barcoded 5' priming and a J-beta primer mix drove a second PCR of roughly 7 to 11 cycles. TCRdb re-called the 5' RACE reads through MiXCR, storing one row per CDR3 protein. The sample includes over 950,000 distinct CDR3 sequences, roughly two fifths of them seen just once. The sequenced sample consisted of blood. These receptors were taken from a man aged 18 to 30 in good health.

The chain carries TRBV3-1 and TRBJ1-2; D is unclear. The CDR3 contains 14 residues. Germline CDR1 reads LGHDT; CDR2 reads YNNKEL (reference sequence). V lost 2 bases, J lost 0 bases, and 7 bases lay in between. CDR3 loop: CASSQSLANYGYTF. The CDR3 coding sequence is TGTGCCAGCAGCCAATCTTTAGCTAACTATGGCTACACCTTC. The entire variable domain, with the rest obtained from reference TRBV3-1 and TRBJ1-2, is as follows: DTAVSQTPKYLVTQMGNDKSIKCEQNLGHDTMYWYKQDSKKFLKIMFSYNNKELIINETVPNRFSPKSPDKAHLNLHINSLELGDSAVYFCASSQSLANYGYTFGSGTRLTVV.

V gene TRBV20-1 combines with J gene TRBJ1-1; D is ambiguous. V was shortened by 3 bases and J by 4 bases, with 15 bases between the two germline ends. The CDR3 covers 14 residues. Germline loops: CDR1 DFQATT, CDR2 SNEGSKA (reference sequence). CDR3 nucleotides: TGCAGTGCTAGTCATTATAACGGAAGCACTGAAGCTTTCTTT. It encodes CSASHYNGSTEAFF.

The chain has TRBV7-2 and TRBJ1-4; D ambiguous. Trimming shortened V by 0 bases and J by 5 bases, and 10 bases separated the two germline ends. CDR1 is SGHTA and CDR2 is FQGNSA in the germline V gene. This CDR3 contains 15 residues. This CDR3 reads CASSLAYQTNEKLFF. CDR3 nucleotide sequence: TGTGCCAGCAGCTTAGCGTACCAGACGAATGAAAAACTGTTTTTT. Based on the CDR3 plus reference TRBV7-2 and TRBJ1-4, the full variable domain is GAGVSQSPSNKVTEKGKDVELRCDPISGHTALYWYRQSLGQGLEFLIYFQGNSAPDKSGLPSDRFSAERTGGSVSTLTIQRTQQEDSAVYLCASSLAYQTNEKLFFGSGTQLSVL.

This clonotype was detected a few times. This sequence joins TRBV12-3 or TRBV12-4 and TRBJ1-5; 7 bases map to TRBD1. With V trimmed by 7 bases and J by 3 bases, 3 bases remained unmatched. This CDR3 spans 13 amino acids. The CDR3 spells CASTQGPNQPQHF. As DNA, the CDR3 is TGTGCCAGCACACAGGGGCCCAATCAGCCCCAGCATTTT.

As regards this clonotype: Its ends do not fully match the called genes, so a read error is possible. This sequence joins TRBV5-1 and TRBJ2-1, with 8 bases fitting TRBD2. The CDR3 totals 15 residues. CDR1 and CDR2 (germline): SGHRS, YFSETQ. The CDR3: CASSLGLGGINEQFF. The CDR3 bases are TGCGCCAGTAGCTTGGGACTAGGGGGGATCAATGAGCAGTTCTTC.

The chain couples TRBV6-1 to TRBJ2-4, with 8 bases aligning to TRBD2. The CDR3 has 13 residues. The germline V gene has CDR1 MNHNS and CDR2 SASEGT. V shed 7 bases, J shed 11 bases, and the junction held 10 bases outside the gene matches. The chain's CDR3 is CASNPKLGGVQYF. DNA for the CDR3: TGTGCCAGCAACCCCAAGCTCGGGGGGGTTCAGTACTTC.

This clonotype was seen a few times. The gene calls are TRBV20-1 and TRBJ2-5; D is possibly TRBD1 or TRBD2 (5 bases each). The J call may be wrong; the DNA end is better matched by TRBJ2-7. The CDR3 loop spans 14 amino acids. Germline CDR1 reads DFQATT; CDR2 reads SNEGSKA (reference sequence). CDR3 nucleotides: TGCAGTGCTAGGCCCGGCCGGGGCGAAGACGAGCAGTACTTC. Its translation is CSARPGRGEDEQYF.

This chain connects TRBV9 to TRBJ2-5; D perhaps matches TRBD1 (5 bases). The CDR3 has 14 residues. Germline values: CDR1 SGDLS, CDR2 YYNGEE. Trimming left V 2 bases short and J 11 bases short, with 19 bases between. CDR3 sequence reads: CASSVGGAANEQYF. The DNA for the CDR3 is TGTGCCAGCAGCGTCGGTGGGGCGGCCAATGAGCAGTACTTC.

This clonotype was seen a handful of times. DNA of the CDR3: TGCAGTGCTAGAGATCCAGGCTATAATTCACCCCTCCACTTT. Its protein is CSARDPGYNSPLHF. The chain employs TRBV20-1 and TRBJ1-6; unclear D gene. Trimming left V 0 bases short and J 3 bases short, with 6 bases between. The CDR3 runs 14 residues. Germline-derived CDR1 and CDR2 are DFQATT and SNEGSKA (reference sequence).

The chain joins TRBV12-3 or TRBV12-4 to TRBJ2-6; D call uncertain. V was cut by 7 bases and J by 0 bases, with 4 bases left in between. The CDR3 is 13 residues long. The CDR3 coding sequence is TGTGCCAGCACAGGCTCTGGGGCCAACGTCCTGACTTTC. This translates into CASTGSGANVLTF.